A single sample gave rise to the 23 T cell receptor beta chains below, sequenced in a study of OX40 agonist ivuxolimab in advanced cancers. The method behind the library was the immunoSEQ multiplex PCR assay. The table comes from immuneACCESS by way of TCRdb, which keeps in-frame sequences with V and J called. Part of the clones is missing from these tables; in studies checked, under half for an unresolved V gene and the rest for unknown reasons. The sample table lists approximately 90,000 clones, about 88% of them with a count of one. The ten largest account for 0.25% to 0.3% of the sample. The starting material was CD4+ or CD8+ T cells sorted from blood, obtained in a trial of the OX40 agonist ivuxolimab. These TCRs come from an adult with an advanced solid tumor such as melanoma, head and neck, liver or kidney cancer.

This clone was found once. CDR3 coding DNA: TGTGCCAGTTCTGTGGGTCCGGGTTTTGCTTTCTTT. Translation: CASSVGPGFAFF. The chain recombines TRBV19 with TRBJ1-1; D remains ambiguous. This CDR3 contains 12 residues. CDR1 is LNHDA, CDR2 SQIVND, per germline (reference sequence). V was shortened by 8 bases and J by 11 bases, with 18 bases between the two germline ends.

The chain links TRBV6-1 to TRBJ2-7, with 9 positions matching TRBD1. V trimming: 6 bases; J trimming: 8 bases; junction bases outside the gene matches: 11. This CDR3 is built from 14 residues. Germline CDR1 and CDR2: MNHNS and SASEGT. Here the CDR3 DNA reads TGTGCCAGCAGACCGGGACAGGGCGCACCCAAGCAGTACTTC. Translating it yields CASRPGQGAPKQYF.

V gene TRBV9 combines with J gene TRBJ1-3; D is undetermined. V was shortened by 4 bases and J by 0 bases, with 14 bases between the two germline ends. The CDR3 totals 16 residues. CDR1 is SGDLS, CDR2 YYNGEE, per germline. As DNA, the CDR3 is TGTGCCAGCAGCCCCCCAGGCACCAACTCTGGAAACACCATATATTTT. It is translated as CASSPPGTNSGNTIYF.

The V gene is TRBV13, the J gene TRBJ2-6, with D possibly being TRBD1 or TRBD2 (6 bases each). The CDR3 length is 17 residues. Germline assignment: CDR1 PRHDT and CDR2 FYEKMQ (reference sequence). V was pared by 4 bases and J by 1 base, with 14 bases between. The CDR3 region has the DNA TGTGCCAGCAGCTCTCGTACAGGGAGGTCTGGGGCCAACGTCCTGACTTTC. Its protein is CASSSRTGRSGANVLTF.

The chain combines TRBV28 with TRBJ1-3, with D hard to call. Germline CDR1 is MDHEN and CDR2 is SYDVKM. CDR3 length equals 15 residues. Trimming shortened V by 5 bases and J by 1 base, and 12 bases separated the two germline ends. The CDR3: CASSLWGVSGNTIYF. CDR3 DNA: TGTGCCAGCAGTCTCTGGGGTGTGTCTGGAAACACCATATATTTT.

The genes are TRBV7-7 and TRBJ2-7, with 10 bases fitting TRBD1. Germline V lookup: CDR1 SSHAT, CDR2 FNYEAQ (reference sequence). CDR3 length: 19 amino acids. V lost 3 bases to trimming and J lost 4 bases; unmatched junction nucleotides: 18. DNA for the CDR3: TGTGCCAGCAGCTTTTTTTCCGACAGGGGGCCCTCTCAGGTTTACGAGCAGTACTTC. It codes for CASSFFSDRGPSQVYEQYF.

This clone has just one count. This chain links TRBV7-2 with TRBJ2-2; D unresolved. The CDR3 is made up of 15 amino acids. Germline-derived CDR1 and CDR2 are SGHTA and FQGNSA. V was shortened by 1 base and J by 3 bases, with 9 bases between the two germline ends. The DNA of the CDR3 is TGTGCCAGCAGCTTAGGCGCTGGATACACCGGGGAGCTGTTTTTT. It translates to CASSLGAGYTGELFF.

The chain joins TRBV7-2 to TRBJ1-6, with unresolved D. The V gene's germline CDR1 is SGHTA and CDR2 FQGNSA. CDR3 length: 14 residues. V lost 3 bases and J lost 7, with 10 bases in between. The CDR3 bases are TGTGCCAGCAGCTTCCCCCGGAGGAATTCACCCCTCCACTTT. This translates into CASSFPRRNSPLHF.

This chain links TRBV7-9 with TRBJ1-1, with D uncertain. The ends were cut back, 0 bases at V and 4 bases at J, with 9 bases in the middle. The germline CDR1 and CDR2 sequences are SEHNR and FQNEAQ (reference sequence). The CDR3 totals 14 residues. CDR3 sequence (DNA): TGTGCCAGCAGCTTAGCGGTATCCGGCACTGAAGCTTTCTTT. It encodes CASSLAVSGTEAFF.

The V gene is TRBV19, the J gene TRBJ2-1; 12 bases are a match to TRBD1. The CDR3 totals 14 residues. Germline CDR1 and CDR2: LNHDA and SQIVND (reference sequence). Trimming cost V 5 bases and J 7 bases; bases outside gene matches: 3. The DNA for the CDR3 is TGTGCCAGTAGTCGGGACAGGGGGCCTAATGAGCAGTTCTTC. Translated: CASSRDRGPNEQFF.

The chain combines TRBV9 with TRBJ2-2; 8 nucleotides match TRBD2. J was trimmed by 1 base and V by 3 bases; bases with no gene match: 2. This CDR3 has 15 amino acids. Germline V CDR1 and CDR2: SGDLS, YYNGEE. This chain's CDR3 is CASSGGGLNTGELFF. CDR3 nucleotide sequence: TGTGCCAGCAGCGGCGGGGGGCTGAACACCGGGGAGCTGTTTTTT.

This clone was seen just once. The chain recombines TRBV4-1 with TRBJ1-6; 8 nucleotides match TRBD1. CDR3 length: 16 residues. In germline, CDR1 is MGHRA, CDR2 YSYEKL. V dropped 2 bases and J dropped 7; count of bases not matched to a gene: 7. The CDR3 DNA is TGCGCCAGCAGCCAACCCCGGACAGGGCCGAATTCACCCCTCCACTTT. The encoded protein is CASSQPRTGPNSPLHF.

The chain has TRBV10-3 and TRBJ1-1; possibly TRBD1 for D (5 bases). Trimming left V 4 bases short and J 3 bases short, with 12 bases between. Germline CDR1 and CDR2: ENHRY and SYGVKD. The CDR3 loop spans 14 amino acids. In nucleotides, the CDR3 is TGTGCCATCAGTGTTGGGATGACAGACACTGAAGCTTTCTTT. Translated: CAISVGMTDTEAFF.

This CDR3 reads CAWSGPGLAGGYYEQYF. The CDR3 region has the DNA TGTGCCTGGAGCGGACCGGGACTAGCGGGGGGATACTACGAGCAGTACTTC. This sequence joins TRBV30 and TRBJ2-7, with 15 bases identical to TRBD2. This CDR3 contains 17 residues. V was pared by 3 bases and J by 3 bases, with 9 bases of the junction left unmatched. Germline V gene data show CDR1 as GTSNPN and CDR2 as SVGIG (reference sequence).

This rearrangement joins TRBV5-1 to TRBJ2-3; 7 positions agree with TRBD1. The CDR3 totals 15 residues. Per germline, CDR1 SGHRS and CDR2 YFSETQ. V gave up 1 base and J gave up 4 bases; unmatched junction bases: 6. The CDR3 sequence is CASSLTGAIPDTQYF. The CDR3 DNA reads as TGCGCCAGCAGCTTGACAGGGGCCATTCCAGATACGCAGTATTTT.

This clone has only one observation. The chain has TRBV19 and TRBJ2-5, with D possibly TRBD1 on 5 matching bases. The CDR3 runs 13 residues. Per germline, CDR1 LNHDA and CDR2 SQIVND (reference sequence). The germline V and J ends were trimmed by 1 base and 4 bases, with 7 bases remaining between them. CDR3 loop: CASSIGGGETQYF. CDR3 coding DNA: TGTGCCAGTAGTATAGGGGGCGGAGAGACCCAGTACTTC.

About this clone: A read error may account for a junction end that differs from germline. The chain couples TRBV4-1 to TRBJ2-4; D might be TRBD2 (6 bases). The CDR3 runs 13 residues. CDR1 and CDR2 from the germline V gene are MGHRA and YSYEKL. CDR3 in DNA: TGCGCCAGCAGCCAAGATATCGGTGGGGGGATGCACTTC. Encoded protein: CASSQDIGGGMHF.

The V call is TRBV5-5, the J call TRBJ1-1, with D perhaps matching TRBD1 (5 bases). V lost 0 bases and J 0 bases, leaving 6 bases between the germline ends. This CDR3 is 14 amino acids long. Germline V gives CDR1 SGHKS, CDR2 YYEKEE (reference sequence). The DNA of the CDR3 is TGTGCCAGCAGCTTGGAGACAGTGAACACTGAAGCTTTCTTT. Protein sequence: CASSLETVNTEAFF.

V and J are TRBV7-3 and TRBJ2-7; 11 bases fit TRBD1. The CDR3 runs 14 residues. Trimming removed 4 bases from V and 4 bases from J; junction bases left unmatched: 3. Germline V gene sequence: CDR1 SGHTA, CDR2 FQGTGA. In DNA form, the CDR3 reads TGTGCCAGCAGCTCCGGGACAGGGGGGTACGAGCAGTACTTC. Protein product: CASSSGTGGYEQYF.

DNA for the CDR3: TGTGCCAGTAGTATGGCGGCAGGCTATAATTCACCCCTCCACTTT. Encoded protein: CASSMAAGYNSPLHF. This chain joins TRBV19 and TRBJ1-6, with no clear D. The CDR3 covers 15 residues. Trimming took off 3 bases at V and 3 bases at J, with 9 bases between the two ends. Germline lookup yields CDR1 LNHDA and CDR2 SQIVND (reference sequence).

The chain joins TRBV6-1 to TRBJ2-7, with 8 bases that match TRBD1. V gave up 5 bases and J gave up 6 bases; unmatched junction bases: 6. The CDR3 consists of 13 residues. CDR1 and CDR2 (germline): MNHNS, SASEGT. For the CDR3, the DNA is TGTGCCAGCAGTAACAGGGGGGCCAGCGAGCAGTACTTC. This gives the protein CASSNRGASEQYF.

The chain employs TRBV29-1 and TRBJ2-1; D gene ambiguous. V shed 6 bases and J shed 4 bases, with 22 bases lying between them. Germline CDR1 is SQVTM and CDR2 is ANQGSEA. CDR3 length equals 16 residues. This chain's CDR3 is CSVSKSVRFRYNEQFF. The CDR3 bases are TGCAGCGTATCAAAATCGGTCCGGTTTCGGTACAATGAGCAGTTCTTC.

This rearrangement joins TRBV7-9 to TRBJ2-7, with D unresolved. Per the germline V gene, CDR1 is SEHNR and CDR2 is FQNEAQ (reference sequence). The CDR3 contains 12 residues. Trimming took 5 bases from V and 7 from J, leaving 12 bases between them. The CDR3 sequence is CASSTTPWEQYF. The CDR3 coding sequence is TGTGCCAGCAGCACTACCCCGTGGGAGCAGTACTTC.